This TCR beta chain was identified in a study of blood T cell repertoires in COVID-19. In the original workflow: Amplified reference gene primers provided the basis for estimating nucleated cell counts. Repertoires were generated with immunoSEQ multiplex PCR, while TCRdb's copy carries only in-frame clones and drops some. V, J and clone size are those of that table, while D and trimming were read from the DNA. The sample lists fewer than 350,000 clones; roughly 88% were seen once. A single count supports this clone. Trimming removed 1 base at V and 3 bases at J, with 11 bases between. Germline V gene lookup returns CDR1 SGHNT and CDR2 YYREEE (reference sequence). The CDR3 is made up of 14 amino acids.

The source is a man between 18 and 29 years old with active or convalescent COVID-19. The chain carries TRBV5-4 and TRBJ2-7, with D possibly matching TRBD1 (5 bases). Specimen: peripheral blood. CDR3 residues: CASSLSGMVYEQYF. CDR3 bases: TGTGCCAGCAGCTTGTCAGGGATGGTCTACGAGCAGTACTTC.